The next 10 T cell receptor beta chains were all read from a single sample in a study of control samples from healthy donors and cancer patients. Profiling relied on immunoSEQ multiplex PCR, and the TCRdb table lists in-frame clones only, not all of them. This sample carries 45,000 to 60,000 clones, 94% of them seen once, and the ten largest clones take less than 4.5%. Sample: blood. The receptors stem from a man aged 25-45 years in good health.

This rearrangement joins TRBV6-5 to TRBJ2-1, with TRBD2 matching 7 bases. Germline CDR1 reads MNHEY; CDR2 reads SVGAGI. This CDR3 is 14 amino acids long. The V segment lost 0 bases and the J segment 10 bases; nucleotides outside the gene matches: 6. CDR3 DNA: TGTGCCAGCAGTTACTCAACTAGCGCCATGGAGCAGTTCTTC. Amino acids: CASSYSTSAMEQFF.

The chain carries TRBV9 and TRBJ1-4; D not certain. V lost 2 bases and J lost 4, with 9 bases in between. The germline V gene has CDR1 SGDLS and CDR2 YYNGEE. This CDR3 has 14 residues. For the CDR3, the DNA is TGTGCCAGCAGCGTTTCGGAGGGTAATGAAAAACTGTTTTTT. Translating it yields CASSVSEGNEKLFF.

The V and J genes are TRBV25-1 and TRBJ1-5, with TRBD1 as a possible D gene (6 bases). The CDR3 sequence is 15 residues long. V was pared by 6 bases and J by 5 bases, with 17 bases between. Germline CDR1 reads MGHDK; CDR2 reads SYGVNS. CDR3 sequence (DNA): TGTGCCAGCAGCACCAACAGGGAGGTGGATCAGCCCCAGCATTTT. This sequence encodes CASSTNREVDQPQHF.

V is TRBV6-2 or TRBV6-3 and J is TRBJ2-2; D not resolved. CDR3 length equals 13 residues. Trimming shortened V by 5 bases and J by 6 bases, and 10 bases separated the two germline ends. CDR1 is MNHEY and CDR2 is SVGEGT in the germline V gene. CDR3 bases: TGTGCCAGCAGTCCCCCCTCTCCCGGGGAGCTGTTTTTT. This encodes CASSPPSPGELFF.

A remark on this clone: Additional DNA sequences in this sample encode the identical CDR3. This chain connects TRBV30 to TRBJ2-3; D tentatively fits TRBD1 or TRBD2 (6 bases each). Germline V CDR1 and CDR2: GTSNPN, SVGIG (reference sequence). There are 18 residues in the CDR3. Trimming left V 3 bases short and J 0 bases short, with 22 bases between. CDR3 protein: CAWSEQEYTGASTDTQYF. CDR3 DNA: TGTGCCTGGAGCGAACAGGAGTATACGGGGGCGAGCACAGATACGCAGTATTTT.

This chain uses TRBV9 with TRBJ2-5; 8 nucleotides match TRBD2. The V and J ends lost 5 bases and 1 base, in that order; junction bases with no gene match: 7. The germline CDR1 and CDR2 sequences are SGDLS and YYNGEE. The CDR3 runs to 15 residues. CDR3 region: CASSTRGGSQETQYF. DNA for the CDR3: TGTGCCAGCAGTACCCGCGGGGGGTCCCAAGAGACCCAGTACTTC.

The CDR3 DNA sequence: TGTGCCTGTCGACCGGGGGGAAATTCACCCCTCCACTTT. It translates to CACRPGGNSPLHF. This chain links TRBV30 with TRBJ1-6, with a weak D call TRBD1 (5 bases). V was cut by 6 bases and J by 7 bases, with 13 bases left in between. This CDR3 region has 13 residues. Germline loops: CDR1 GTSNPN, CDR2 SVGIG (reference sequence).

Here the CDR3 reads CASSQGRTVEGGYTF. The CDR3, as DNA: TGCGCCAGCAGCCAAGGTCGGACAGTAGAAGGTGGCTACACCTTC. The genes are TRBV4-1 and TRBJ1-2; tentatively, D is TRBD1 (6 bases). The CDR3 consists of 15 residues. Trimming left V 1 base short and J 7 bases short, with 16 bases between. Per the germline V gene, CDR1 is MGHRA and CDR2 is YSYEKL.

This chain joins TRBV6-9 and TRBJ2-5, with D perhaps matching TRBD1 (7 bases). The CDR3 contains 14 residues. V was clipped by 5 bases and J by 6 bases, with 16 bases between them. Germline CDR1 reads MNHGY; CDR2 reads SVAAGI. CDR3 residues: CASSTRRGLKTQYF. CDR3 bases: TGTGCCAGCAGTACCCGGAGGGGGCTAAAGACCCAGTACTTC.

The chain has TRBV5-5 and TRBJ1-1; 9 bases map to TRBD1. CDR3 size: 13 residues. Germline-derived CDR1 and CDR2 are SGHKS and YYEKEE (reference sequence). Trimming cost V 3 bases and J 4 bases; bases outside gene matches: 1. The CDR3 bases are TGTGCCAGCAGCTGGGACAGGGCCACTGAAGCTTTCTTT. This sequence encodes CASSWDRATEAFF.